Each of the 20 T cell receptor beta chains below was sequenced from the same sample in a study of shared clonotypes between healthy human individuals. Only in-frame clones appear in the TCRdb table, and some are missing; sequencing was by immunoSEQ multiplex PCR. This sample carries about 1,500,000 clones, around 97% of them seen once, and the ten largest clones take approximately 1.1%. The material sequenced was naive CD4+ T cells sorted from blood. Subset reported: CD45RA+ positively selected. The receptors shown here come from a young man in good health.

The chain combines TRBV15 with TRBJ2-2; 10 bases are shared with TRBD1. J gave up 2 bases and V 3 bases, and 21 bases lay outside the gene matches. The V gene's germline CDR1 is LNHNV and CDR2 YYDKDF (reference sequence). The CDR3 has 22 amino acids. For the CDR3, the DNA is TGTGCCACCAGCAGTCTCGACAGGGGGCGCGAAACTAGCTCCTACAACACCGGGGAGCTGTTTTTT. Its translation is CATSSLDRGRETSSYNTGELFF.

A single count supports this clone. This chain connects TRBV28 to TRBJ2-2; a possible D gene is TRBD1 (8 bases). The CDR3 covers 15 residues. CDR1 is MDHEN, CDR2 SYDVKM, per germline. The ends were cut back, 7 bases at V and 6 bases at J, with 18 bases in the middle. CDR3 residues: CASTNRGRGAGELFF. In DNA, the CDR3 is TGTGCCAGCACTAACAGGGGGAGGGGTGCCGGGGAGCTGTTTTTT.

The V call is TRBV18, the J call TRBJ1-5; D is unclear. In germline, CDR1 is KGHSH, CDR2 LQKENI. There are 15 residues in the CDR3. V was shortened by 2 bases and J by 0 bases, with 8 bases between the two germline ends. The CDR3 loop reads CASSPFQNSNQPQHF. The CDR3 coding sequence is TGTGCCAGCTCACCATTTCAGAATAGCAATCAGCCCCAGCATTTT. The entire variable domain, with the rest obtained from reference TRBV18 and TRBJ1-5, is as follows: NAGVMQNPRHLVRRRGQEARLRCSPMKGHSHVYWYRQLPEEGLKFMVYLQKENIIDESGMPKERFSAEFPKEGPSILRIQQVVRGDSAAYFCASSPFQNSNQPQHFGDGTRLSIL.

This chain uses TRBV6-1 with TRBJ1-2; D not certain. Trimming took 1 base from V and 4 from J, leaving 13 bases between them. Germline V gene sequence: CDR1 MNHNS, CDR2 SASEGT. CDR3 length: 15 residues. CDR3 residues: CASSEVDPTPYGYTF. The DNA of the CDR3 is TGTGCCAGCAGTGAAGTAGACCCGACGCCCTATGGCTACACCTTC.

The CDR3 loop reads CASSESRQGIGQPQHF. DNA for the CDR3: TGTGCCAGCAGTGAAAGTCGACAGGGTATCGGTCAGCCCCAGCATTTT. The chain uses TRBV2 and TRBJ1-5, with TRBD1 matching 7 bases. J was trimmed by 6 bases and V by 2 bases; bases with no gene match: 10. The CDR3 is 16 amino acids. The germline CDR1 and CDR2 sequences are SNHLY and FYNNEI. The full variable domain, rest sourced from reference TRBV2 and TRBJ1-5, is EPEVTQTPSHQVTQMGQEVILRCVPISNHLYFYWYRQILGQKVEFLVSFYNNEISEKSEIFDDQFSVERPDGSNFTLKIRSTKLEDSAMYFCASSESRQGIGQPQHFGDGTRLSIL.

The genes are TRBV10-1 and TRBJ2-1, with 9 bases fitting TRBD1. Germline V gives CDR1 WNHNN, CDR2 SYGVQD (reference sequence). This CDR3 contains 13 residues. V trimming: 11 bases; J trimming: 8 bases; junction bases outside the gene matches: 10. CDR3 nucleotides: TGCGCCGGCGACGGACAGGGGATAGATGAGCAGTTCTTC. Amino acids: CAGDGQGIDEQFF.

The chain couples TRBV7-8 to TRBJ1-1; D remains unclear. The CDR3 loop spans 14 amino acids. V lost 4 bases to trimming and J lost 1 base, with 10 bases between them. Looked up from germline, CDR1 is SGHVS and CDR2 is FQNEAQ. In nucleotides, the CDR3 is TGTGCCAGCAGCTCGTTCATGGAGAACACTGAAGCTTTCTTT. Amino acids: CASSSFMENTEAFF. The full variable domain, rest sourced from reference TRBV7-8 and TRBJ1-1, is GAGVSQSPRYKVAKRGQDVALRCDPISGHVSLFWYQQALGQGPEFLTYFQNEAQLDKSGLPSDRFFAERPEGSVSTLKIQRTQQEDSAVYLCASSSFMENTEAFFGQGTRLTVV.

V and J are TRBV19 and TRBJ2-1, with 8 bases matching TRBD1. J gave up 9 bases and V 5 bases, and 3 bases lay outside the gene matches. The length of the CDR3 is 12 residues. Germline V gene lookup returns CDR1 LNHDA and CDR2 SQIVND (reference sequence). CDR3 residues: CASSQGAGEQFF. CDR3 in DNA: TGTGCCAGTAGTCAGGGGGCGGGTGAGCAGTTCTTC.

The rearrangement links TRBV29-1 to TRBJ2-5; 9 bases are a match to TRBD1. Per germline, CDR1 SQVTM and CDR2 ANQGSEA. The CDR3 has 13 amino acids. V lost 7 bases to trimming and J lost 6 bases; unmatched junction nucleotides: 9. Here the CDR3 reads CSGKGQGIQTQYF. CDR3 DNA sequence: TGCAGCGGAAAGGGACAGGGTATACAGACCCAGTACTTC.

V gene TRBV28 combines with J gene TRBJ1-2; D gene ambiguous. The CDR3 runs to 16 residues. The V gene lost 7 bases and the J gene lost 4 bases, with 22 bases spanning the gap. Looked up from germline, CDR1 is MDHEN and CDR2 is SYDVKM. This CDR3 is CASTEQPGGDFYGYTF. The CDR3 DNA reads TGTGCCAGCACCGAGCAGCCAGGAGGTGACTTCTATGGCTACACCTTC.

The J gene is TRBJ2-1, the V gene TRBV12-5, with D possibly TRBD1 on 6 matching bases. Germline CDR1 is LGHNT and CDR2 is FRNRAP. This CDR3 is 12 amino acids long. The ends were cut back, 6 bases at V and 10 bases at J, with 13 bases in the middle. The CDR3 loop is CASGVQGSEQFF. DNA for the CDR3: TGTGCTAGTGGCGTACAGGGTTCCGAGCAGTTCTTC.

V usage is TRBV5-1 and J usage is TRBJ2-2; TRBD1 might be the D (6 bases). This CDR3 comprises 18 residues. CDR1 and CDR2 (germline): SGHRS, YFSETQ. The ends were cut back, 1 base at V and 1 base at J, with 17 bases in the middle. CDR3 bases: TGCGCCAGCAGCTTGCCCCCTTCAGGGGTTCGGAACACCGGGGAGCTGTTTTTT. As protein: CASSLPPSGVRNTGELFF.

CDR3 bases: TGTGCCAGCAGTCCGGGCCTTCCCGCTGAAGCTTTCTTT. This codes for CASSPGLPAEAFF. V and J are TRBV5-4 and TRBJ1-1; D call uncertain. Germline V CDR1 and CDR2: SGHNT, YYREEE (reference sequence). The CDR3 spans 13 residues. Trimming stripped 5 bases from V and 6 bases from J, with 14 bases between.

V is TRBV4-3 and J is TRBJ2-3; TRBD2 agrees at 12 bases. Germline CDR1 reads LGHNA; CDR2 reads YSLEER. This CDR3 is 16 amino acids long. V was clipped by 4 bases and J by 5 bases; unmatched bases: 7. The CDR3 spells CASSLRTSGIGDTQYF. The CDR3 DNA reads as TGCGCCAGCAGCCTACGGACTAGCGGGATTGGAGATACGCAGTATTTT.

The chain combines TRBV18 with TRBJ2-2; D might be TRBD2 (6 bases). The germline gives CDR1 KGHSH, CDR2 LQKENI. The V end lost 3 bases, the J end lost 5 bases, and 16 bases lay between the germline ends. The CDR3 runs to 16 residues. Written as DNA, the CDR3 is TGTGCCAGCTCACCCCTTGGTGGAGGGGCGACCGGGGAGCTGTTTTTT. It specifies CASSPLGGGATGELFF.

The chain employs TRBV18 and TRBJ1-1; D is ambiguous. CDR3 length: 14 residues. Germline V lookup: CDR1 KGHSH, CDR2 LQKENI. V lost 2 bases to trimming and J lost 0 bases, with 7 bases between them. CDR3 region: CASSPKTMNTEAFF. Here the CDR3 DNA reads TGTGCCAGCTCACCAAAGACCATGAACACTGAAGCTTTCTTT.

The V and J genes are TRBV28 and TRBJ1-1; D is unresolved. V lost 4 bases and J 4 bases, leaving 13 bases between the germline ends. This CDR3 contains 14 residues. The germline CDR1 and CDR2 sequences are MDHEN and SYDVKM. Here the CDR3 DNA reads TGTGCCAGCAGTTCGCCGATTGAGGTCACTGAAGCTTTCTTT. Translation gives CASSSPIEVTEAFF. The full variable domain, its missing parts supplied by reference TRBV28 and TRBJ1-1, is DVKVTQSSRYLVKRTGEKVFLECVQDMDHENMFWYRQDPGLGLRLIYFSYDVKMKEKGDIPEGYSVSREKKERFSLILESASTNQTSMYLCASSSPIEVTEAFFGQGTRLTVV.

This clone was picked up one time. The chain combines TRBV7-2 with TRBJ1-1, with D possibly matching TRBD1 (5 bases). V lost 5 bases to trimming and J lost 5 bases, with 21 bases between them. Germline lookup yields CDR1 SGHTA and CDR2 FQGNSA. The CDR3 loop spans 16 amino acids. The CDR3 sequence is CASSPSQGYPGTEAFF. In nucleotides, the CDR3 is TGTGCCAGCAGCCCTTCGCAGGGCTACCCCGGGACTGAAGCTTTCTTT.

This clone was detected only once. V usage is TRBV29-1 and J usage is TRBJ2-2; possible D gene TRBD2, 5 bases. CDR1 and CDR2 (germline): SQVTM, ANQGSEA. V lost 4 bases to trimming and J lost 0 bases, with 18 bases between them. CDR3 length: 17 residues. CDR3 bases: TGCAGCGTTGCATCTGGAGGCCATATATCGAACACCGGGGAGCTGTTTTTT. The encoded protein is CSVASGGHISNTGELFF.

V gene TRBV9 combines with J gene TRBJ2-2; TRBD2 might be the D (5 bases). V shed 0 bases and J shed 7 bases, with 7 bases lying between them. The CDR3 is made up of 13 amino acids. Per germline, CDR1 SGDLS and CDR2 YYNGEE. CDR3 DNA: TGTGCCAGCAGCGTAGATCGGGGCGGGGAGCTGTTTTTT. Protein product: CASSVDRGGELFF.